These 16 T cell receptor beta chains were sequenced from one sample in a study of blood T cell repertoires in COVID-19 (dated by TCRdb to 2019 to 2021). The library was generated by the immunoSEQ multiplex PCR assay. The immuneACCESS repertoire file appears here via TCRdb, limited to in-frame rearrangements. These files lack a portion of the clones; in checked studies, under half of the deficit traces to unresolved V genes, and the cause of the others is not known. This sample holds approximately 50,000 clones; about nine tenths were observed only once. Of the sample, 3.9% is held by the ten largest clones. The source material was peripheral blood. These receptors came from a human donor in a cohort sampled during active COVID-19.

The J gene is TRBJ1-1, the V gene TRBV28; 7 bases match TRBD1. The CDR3 loop spans 11 amino acids. Germline V gene lookup returns CDR1 MDHEN and CDR2 SYDVKM. V lost 7 bases and J lost 11; bases outside the gene matches: 7. The CDR3 nucleotides are TGTGCCAGCATCACAGGGGTCGGTGCTTTCTTT. Protein sequence: CASITGVGAFF.

The gene calls are TRBV28 and TRBJ1-5; TRBD1 is a possible D gene (5 bases). The CDR3 has 15 residues. The germline gives CDR1 MDHEN, CDR2 SYDVKM. V dropped 1 base and J dropped 3 bases, with 10 bases sitting between them. The CDR3, as DNA: TGTGCCAGCAGTTTATTTGGAGGGGACAATCAGCCCCAGCATTTT. Translating gives CASSLFGGDNQPQHF.

This CDR3 is CASKFSAGRGGQPQHF. For the CDR3, the DNA is TGTGCCAGTAAGTTTTCGGCAGGGCGGGGGGGTCAGCCCCAGCATTTT. The rearrangement uses TRBV19 and TRBJ1-5; the D gene is possibly TRBD1 (5 bases). Trimming pared 7 bases from V and 6 bases from J, leaving 22 bases between. The CDR3 spans 16 residues. The germline CDR1 and CDR2 sequences are LNHDA and SQIVND (reference sequence). Full variable domain (missing parts from reference TRBV19 and TRBJ1-5): DGGITQSPKYLFRKEGQNVTLSCEQNLNHDAMYWYRQDPGQGLRLIYYSQIVNDFQKGDIAEGYSVSREKKESFPLTVTSAQKNPTAFYLCASKFSAGRGGQPQHFGDGTRLSIL.

This chain uses TRBV10-3 with TRBJ2-3; 11 nucleotides line up with TRBD2. The CDR3 sequence is 16 residues long. V lost 6 bases to trimming and J lost 0 bases; unmatched junction nucleotides: 5. Germline V gene data show CDR1 as ENHRY and CDR2 as SYGVKD. CDR3 residues: CAIRERTSGSTDTQYF. CDR3 bases: TGTGCCATCAGGGAAAGGACTAGCGGGAGCACAGATACGCAGTATTTT.

The V gene is TRBV2, the J gene TRBJ1-6; 8 bases align to TRBD1. The CDR3 sequence is 19 residues long. The V segment lost 6 bases and the J segment 7 bases; nucleotides outside the gene matches: 20. Per the germline V gene, CDR1 is SNHLY and CDR2 is FYNNEI. The CDR3 coding sequence is TGTGCCAGCAGCTACTCCCGACAGGGGATGAGAAGGTACAATTCACCCCTCCACTTT. It translates to CASSYSRQGMRRYNSPLHF.

This sequence joins TRBV29-1 and TRBJ1-1, with TRBD1 matching over 8 bases. CDR3 length: 14 residues. The ends lost 6 bases at V and 1 base at J; junction bases unmatched: 7. Germline V lookup: CDR1 SQVTM, CDR2 ANQGSEA. In nucleotides, the CDR3 is TGCAGCGTCCATTCCGGGACAGGGAACACTGAAGCTTTCTTT. It codes for CSVHSGTGNTEAFF.

V usage is TRBV9 and J usage is TRBJ1-2; D ambiguous. Germline V gene sequence: CDR1 SGDLS, CDR2 YYNGEE. The CDR3 is 15 amino acids. V lost 2 bases to trimming and J lost 4 bases, with 15 bases between them. The DNA for the CDR3 is TGTGCCAGCAGCGTTGACACAACTCGGGGCTATGGCTACACCTTC. This encodes CASSVDTTRGYGYTF. The full variable domain, with the rest looked up from reference TRBV9 and TRBJ1-2, is DSGVTQTPKHLITATGQRVTLRCSPRSGDLSVYWYQQSLDQGLQFLIQYYNGEERAKGNILERFSAQQFPDLHSELNLSSLELGDSALYFCASSVDTTRGYGYTFGSGTRLTVV.

J is TRBJ1-6 and V is TRBV5-1; 9 nucleotides agree with TRBD1. This CDR3 is 15 amino acids long. V lost 4 bases, J lost 5 bases, and 4 bases stayed unmatched. CDR1 is SGHRS, CDR2 YFSETQ, per germline. In DNA form, the CDR3 reads TGCGCCAGCAGCCTCCGGGACAGGGATAATTCACCCCTCCACTTT. This gives the protein CASSLRDRDNSPLHF.

The chain links TRBV7-3 to TRBJ2-5; D might be TRBD1 (6 bases). CDR3 size: 15 residues. V shed 1 base and J shed 5 bases, with 14 bases lying between them. Germline CDR1 is SGHTA and CDR2 is FQGTGA. The CDR3 DNA sequence: TGTGCCAGCAGCTTAATGGCAGGGGTAGGGGAGACCCAGTACTTC. It encodes CASSLMAGVGETQYF.

This clone appeared a few times. The rearrangement uses TRBV9 and TRBJ1-1; possibly TRBD1 for D (5 bases). CDR1 and CDR2 (germline): SGDLS, YYNGEE. V lost 4 bases and J 0 bases, leaving 16 bases between the germline ends. The CDR3 runs 16 residues. The chain's CDR3 is CASSPGAGRMNTEAFF. DNA of the CDR3: TGTGCCAGCAGCCCCGGGGCGGGGCGAATGAACACTGAAGCTTTCTTT.

This sequence joins TRBV4-1 and TRBJ2-1; 11 bases fit TRBD2. Looked up from germline, CDR1 is MGHRA and CDR2 is YSYEKL. Trimming took 3 bases from V and 4 from J; bases not matched to a gene: 5. The CDR3 length is 16 residues. CDR3 sequence reads: CASSQRGLAGYNEQFF. CDR3 nucleotides: TGCGCCAGCAGCCAGCGAGGACTAGCGGGTTACAATGAGCAGTTCTTC.

This clone was counted a single time. The chain recombines TRBV30 with TRBJ1-2; unclear D gene. This CDR3 contains 12 residues. In germline, CDR1 is GTSNPN, CDR2 SVGIG (reference sequence). V gave up 1 base and J gave up 8 bases, with 11 bases separating them. The CDR3 spells CAWSGGGKGYTF. The CDR3 DNA follows: TGTGCCTGGAGTGGAGGAGGGAAAGGCTACACCTTC.

The CDR3 sequence: CASGLNTGELFF. The CDR3, as DNA: TGTGCCAGCGGCTTAAACACCGGGGAGCTGTTTTTT. The chain uses TRBV12-3 or TRBV12-4 and TRBJ2-2; D is undetermined. The CDR3 extends over 12 amino acids. V lost 8 bases and J lost 2, with 6 bases in between.

This clone was observed a handful of times. The genes are TRBV7-9 and TRBJ1-3; unclear D gene. The CDR3 consists of 15 residues. Germline V gives CDR1 SEHNR, CDR2 FQNEAQ (reference sequence). Trimming shortened V by 3 bases and J by 3 bases, and 12 bases separated the two germline ends. The CDR3 DNA is TGTGCCAGCAGCTTTTTGGGAGGAGATGGAAACACCATATATTTT. The encoded protein is CASSFLGGDGNTIYF.

The genes are TRBV7-9 and TRBJ1-1; tentatively, D is TRBD1 (6 bases). CDR1 and CDR2 from the germline V gene are SEHNR and FQNEAQ (reference sequence). The V end lost 5 bases, the J end lost 4 bases, and 11 bases lay between the germline ends. The CDR3 has 13 residues. CDR3 amino acids: CASSPQGRTEAFF. DNA for the CDR3: TGTGCCAGCAGCCCGCAGGGGCGCACTGAAGCTTTCTTT. The whole variable domain, filled in from reference TRBV7-9 and TRBJ1-1, reads DTGVSQNPRHKITKRGQNVTFRCDPISEHNRLYWYRQTLGQGPEFLTYFQNEAQLEKSRLLSDRFSAERPKGSFSTLEIQRTEQGDSAMYLCASSPQGRTEAFFGQGTRLTVV.

The rearrangement links TRBV28 to TRBJ2-7; TRBD2 aligns across 11 bases. Germline CDR1 reads MDHEN; CDR2 reads SYDVKM. The CDR3 runs 15 residues. Trimming cost V 5 bases and J 3 bases; bases outside gene matches: 6. CDR3 sequence (DNA): TGTGCCAGCAGTGAAGCTAGCGGGAGGTTCTACGAGCAGTACTTC. Translated, it gives CASSEASGRFYEQYF.